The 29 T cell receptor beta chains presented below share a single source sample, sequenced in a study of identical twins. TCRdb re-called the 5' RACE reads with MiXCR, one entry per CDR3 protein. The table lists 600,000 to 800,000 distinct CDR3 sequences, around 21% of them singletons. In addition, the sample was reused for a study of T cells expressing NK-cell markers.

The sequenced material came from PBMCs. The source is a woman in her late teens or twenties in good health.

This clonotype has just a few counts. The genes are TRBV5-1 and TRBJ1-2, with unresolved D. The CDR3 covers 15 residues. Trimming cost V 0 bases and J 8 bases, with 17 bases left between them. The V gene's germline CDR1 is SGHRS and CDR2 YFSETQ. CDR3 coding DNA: TGCGCCAGCAGCTTGGCCCCTGGGAACACGGGGGGCTACACCTTC. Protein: CASSLAPGNTGGYTF. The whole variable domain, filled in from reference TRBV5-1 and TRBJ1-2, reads KAGVTQTPRYLIKTRGQQVTLSCSPISGHRSVSWYQQTPGQGLQFLFEYFSETQRNKGNFPGRFSGRQFSNSRSEMNVSTLELGDSALYLCASSLAPGNTGGYTFGSGTRLTVV.

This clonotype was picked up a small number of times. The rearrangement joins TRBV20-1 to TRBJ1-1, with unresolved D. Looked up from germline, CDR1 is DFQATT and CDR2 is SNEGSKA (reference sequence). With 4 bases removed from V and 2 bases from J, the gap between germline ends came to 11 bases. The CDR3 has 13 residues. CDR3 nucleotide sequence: TGCAGTGCTATTCTCCACGGCAACACTGAAGCTTTCTTT. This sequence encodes CSAILHGNTEAFF.

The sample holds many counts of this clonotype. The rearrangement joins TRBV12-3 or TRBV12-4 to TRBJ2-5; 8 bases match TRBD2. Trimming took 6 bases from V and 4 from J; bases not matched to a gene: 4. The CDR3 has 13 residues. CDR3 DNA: TGTGCCAGCAGCCGAGCGGGGGCAGAGACCCAGTACTTC. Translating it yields CASSRAGAETQYF.

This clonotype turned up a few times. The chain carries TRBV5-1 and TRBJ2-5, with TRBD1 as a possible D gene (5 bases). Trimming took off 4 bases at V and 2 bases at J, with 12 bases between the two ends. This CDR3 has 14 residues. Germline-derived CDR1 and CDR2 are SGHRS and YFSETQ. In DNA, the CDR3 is TGCGCCAGCAGCCCCGGACACCTTCAAGAGACCCAGTACTTC. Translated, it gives CASSPGHLQETQYF. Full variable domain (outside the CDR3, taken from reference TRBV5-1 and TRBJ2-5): KAGVTQTPRYLIKTRGQQVTLSCSPISGHRSVSWYQQTPGQGLQFLFEYFSETQRNKGNFPGRFSGRQFSNSRSEMNVSTLELGDSALYLCASSPGHLQETQYFGPGTRLLVL.

CDR3 sequence (DNA): TGTGCCAGCAGTTTCGGCGGACGCGCACCCCTCCACTTT. Translation: CASSFGGRAPLHF. The rearrangement uses TRBV12-3 or TRBV12-4 and TRBJ1-6; D gene uncertain. Trimming removed 3 bases at V and 11 bases at J, with 11 bases between. CDR3 length: 13 residues.

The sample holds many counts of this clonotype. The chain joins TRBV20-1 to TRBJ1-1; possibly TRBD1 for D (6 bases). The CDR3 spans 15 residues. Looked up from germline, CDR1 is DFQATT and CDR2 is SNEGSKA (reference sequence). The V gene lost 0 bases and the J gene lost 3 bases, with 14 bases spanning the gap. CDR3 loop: CSARDLGGADTEAFF. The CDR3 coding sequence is TGCAGTGCTAGAGATTTGGGGGGGGCGGACACTGAAGCTTTCTTT.

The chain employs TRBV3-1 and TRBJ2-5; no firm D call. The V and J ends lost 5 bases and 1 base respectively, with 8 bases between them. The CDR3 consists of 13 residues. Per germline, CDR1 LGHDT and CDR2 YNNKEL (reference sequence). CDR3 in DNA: TGTGCCAGCAGCGGTCTGCCCCAAGAGACCCAGTACTTC. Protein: CASSGLPQETQYF.

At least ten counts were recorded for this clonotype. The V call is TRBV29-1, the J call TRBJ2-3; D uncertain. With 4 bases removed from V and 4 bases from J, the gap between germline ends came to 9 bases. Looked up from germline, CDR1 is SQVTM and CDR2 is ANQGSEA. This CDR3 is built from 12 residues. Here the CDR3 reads CSVVGYPDTQYF. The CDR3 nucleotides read TGCAGCGTTGTGGGTTACCCAGATACGCAGTATTTT.

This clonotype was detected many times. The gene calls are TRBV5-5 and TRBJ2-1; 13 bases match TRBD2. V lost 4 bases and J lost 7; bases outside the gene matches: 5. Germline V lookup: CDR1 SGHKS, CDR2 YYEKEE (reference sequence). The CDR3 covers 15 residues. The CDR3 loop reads CASSRGLAGVNEQFF. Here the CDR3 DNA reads TGTGCCAGCAGCCGCGGACTAGCGGGAGTTAATGAGCAGTTCTTC.

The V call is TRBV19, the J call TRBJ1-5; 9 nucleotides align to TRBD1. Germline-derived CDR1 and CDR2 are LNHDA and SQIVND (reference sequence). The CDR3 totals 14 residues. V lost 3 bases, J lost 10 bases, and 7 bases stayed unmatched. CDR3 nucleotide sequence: TGTGCCAGTAGTATCGGGGACAGGGTTATTCCCCAGCATTTT. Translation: CASSIGDRVIPQHF.

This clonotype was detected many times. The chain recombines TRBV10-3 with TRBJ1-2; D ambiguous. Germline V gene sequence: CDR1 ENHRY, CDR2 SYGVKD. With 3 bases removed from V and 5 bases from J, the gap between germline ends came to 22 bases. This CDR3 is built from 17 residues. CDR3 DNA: TGTGCCATCAGTGACCCGCGAGGCACACGGCAGTTGTATGGCTACACCTTC. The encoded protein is CAISDPRGTRQLYGYTF.

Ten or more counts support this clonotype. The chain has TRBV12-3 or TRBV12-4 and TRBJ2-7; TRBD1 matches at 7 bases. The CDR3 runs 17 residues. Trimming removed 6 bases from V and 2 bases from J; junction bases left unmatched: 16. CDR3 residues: CASSFSLGRDRAYEQYF. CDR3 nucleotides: TGTGCCAGCAGCTTCAGCCTAGGACGGGACAGAGCCTACGAGCAGTACTTC.

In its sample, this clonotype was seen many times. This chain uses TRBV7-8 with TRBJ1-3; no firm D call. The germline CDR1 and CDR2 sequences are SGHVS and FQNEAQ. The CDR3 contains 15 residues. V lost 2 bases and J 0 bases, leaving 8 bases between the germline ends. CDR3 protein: CASSLRSPSGNTIYF. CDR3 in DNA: TGTGCCAGCAGCTTAAGGTCTCCCTCTGGAAACACCATATATTTT.

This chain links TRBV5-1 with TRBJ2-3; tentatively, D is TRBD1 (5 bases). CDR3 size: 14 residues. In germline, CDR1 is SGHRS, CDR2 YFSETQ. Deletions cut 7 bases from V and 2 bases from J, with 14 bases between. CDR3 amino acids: CASSQQEATDTQYF. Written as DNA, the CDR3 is TGCGCCAGCTCACAACAGGAAGCCACAGATACGCAGTATTTT.

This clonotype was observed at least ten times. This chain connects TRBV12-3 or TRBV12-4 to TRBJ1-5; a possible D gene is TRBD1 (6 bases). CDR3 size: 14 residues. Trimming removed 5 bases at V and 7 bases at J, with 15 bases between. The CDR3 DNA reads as TGTGCCAGCAGTGGAAGGACAGCATACCAGCCCCAGCATTTT. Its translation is CASSGRTAYQPQHF.

CDR3 nucleotides: TGTGCCAGCAGGGGGAGGGACTTCTCCTACGAGCAGTACTTC. Its protein product is CASRGRDFSYEQYF. The V and J genes are TRBV12-3 or TRBV12-4 and TRBJ2-7, with TRBD2 identical over 7 bases. V lost 6 bases to trimming and J lost 0 bases; unmatched junction nucleotides: 5. This CDR3 is built from 14 residues.

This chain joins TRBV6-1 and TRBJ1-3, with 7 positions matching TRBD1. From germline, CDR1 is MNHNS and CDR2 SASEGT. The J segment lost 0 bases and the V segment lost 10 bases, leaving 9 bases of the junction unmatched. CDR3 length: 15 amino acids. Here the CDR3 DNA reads TGTGCCACCAAGGGACAGTCCTACTCTGGAAACACCATATATTTT. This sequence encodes CATKGQSYSGNTIYF.

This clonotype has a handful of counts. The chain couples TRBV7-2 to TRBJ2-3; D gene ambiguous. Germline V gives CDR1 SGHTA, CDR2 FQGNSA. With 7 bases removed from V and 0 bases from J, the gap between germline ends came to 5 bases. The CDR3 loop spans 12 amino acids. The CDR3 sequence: CASTLSTDTQYF. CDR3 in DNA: TGTGCCAGCACCTTGAGCACAGATACGCAGTATTTT. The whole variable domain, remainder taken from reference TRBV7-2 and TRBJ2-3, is GAGVSQSPSNKVTEKGKDVELRCDPISGHTALYWYRQSLGQGLEFLIYFQGNSAPDKSGLPSDRFSAERTGGSVSTLTIQRTQQEDSAVYLCASTLSTDTQYFGPGTRLTVL.

CDR3 DNA: TGTGCCAGCAGCCCCCCCGGGACATTCTCCTACGAGCAGTACTTC. Protein: CASSPPGTFSYEQYF. This chain joins TRBV7-9 and TRBJ2-7; a possible D gene is TRBD1 (6 bases). The CDR3 totals 15 residues. V was trimmed by 5 bases and J by 0 bases, leaving 14 bases between them. Per the germline V gene, CDR1 is SEHNR and CDR2 is FQNEAQ (reference sequence). Looking up the rest from reference TRBV7-9 and TRBJ2-7 gives the full variable domain: DTGVSQNPRHKITKRGQNVTFRCDPISEHNRLYWYRQTLGQGPEFLTYFQNEAQLEKSRLLSDRFSAERPKGSFSTLEIQRTEQGDSAMYLCASSPPGTFSYEQYFGPGTRLTVT.

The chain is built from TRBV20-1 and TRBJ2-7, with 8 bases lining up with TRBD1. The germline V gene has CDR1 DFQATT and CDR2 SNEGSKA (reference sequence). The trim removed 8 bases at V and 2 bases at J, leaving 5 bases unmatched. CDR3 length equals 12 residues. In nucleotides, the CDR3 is TGCAGTACCCAGGGGGCTGCCTACGAGCAGTACTTC. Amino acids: CSTQGAAYEQYF.

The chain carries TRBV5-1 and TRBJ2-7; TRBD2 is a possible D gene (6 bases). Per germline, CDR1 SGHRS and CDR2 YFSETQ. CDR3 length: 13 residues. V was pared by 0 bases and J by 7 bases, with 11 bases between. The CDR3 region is CASSLAHGGEQYF. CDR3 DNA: TGCGCCAGCAGCTTGGCCCACGGGGGTGAGCAGTACTTC. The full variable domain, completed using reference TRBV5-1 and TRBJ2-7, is KAGVTQTPRYLIKTRGQQVTLSCSPISGHRSVSWYQQTPGQGLQFLFEYFSETQRNKGNFPGRFSGRQFSNSRSEMNVSTLELGDSALYLCASSLAHGGEQYFGPGTRLTVT.

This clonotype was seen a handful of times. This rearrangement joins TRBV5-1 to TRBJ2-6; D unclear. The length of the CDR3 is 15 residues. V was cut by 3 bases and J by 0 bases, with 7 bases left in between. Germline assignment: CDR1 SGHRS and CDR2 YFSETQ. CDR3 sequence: CASSSEYSGANVLTF. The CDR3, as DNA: TGCGCCAGCAGCTCTGAGTACTCTGGGGCCAACGTCCTGACTTTC.

DNA of the CDR3: TGTGCCAGCTCACCAAGCGACAGGGGCTACGAGCAGTACTTC. Amino acids: CASSPSDRGYEQYF. The rearrangement uses TRBV18 and TRBJ2-7; 8 bases are a match to TRBD1. Germline V gives CDR1 KGHSH, CDR2 LQKENI. This CDR3 is 14 amino acids long. V was clipped by 2 bases and J by 3 bases; unmatched bases: 3.

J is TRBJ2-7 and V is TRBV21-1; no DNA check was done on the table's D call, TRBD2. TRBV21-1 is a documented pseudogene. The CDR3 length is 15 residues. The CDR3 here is CASSKMGLQRDEQYF. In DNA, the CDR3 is TGTGCCAGCAGCAAAATGGGACTCCAAAGGGACGAGCAGTACTTC.

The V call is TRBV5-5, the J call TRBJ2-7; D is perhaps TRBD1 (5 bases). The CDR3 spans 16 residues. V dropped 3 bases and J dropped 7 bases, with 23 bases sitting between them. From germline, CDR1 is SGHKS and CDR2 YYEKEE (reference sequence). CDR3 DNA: TGTGCCAGCAGCTCGCATCAGGGCGTCGCCCTGGTGGAGCAGTACTTC. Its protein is CASSSHQGVALVEQYF.

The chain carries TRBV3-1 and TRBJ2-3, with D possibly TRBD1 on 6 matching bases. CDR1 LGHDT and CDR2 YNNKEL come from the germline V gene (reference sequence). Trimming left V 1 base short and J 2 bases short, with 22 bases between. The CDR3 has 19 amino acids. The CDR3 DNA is TGTGCCAGCAGCCAAGGCCCCTTACAGGGCGCTTTTATCACAGATACGCAGTATTTT. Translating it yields CASSQGPLQGAFITDTQYF.

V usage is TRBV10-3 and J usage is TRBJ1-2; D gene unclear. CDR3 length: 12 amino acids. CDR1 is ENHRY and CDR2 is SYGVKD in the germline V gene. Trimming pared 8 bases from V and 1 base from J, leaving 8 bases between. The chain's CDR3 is CAIPRVNYGYTF. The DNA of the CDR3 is TGTGCCATCCCGCGGGTTAACTATGGCTACACCTTC.

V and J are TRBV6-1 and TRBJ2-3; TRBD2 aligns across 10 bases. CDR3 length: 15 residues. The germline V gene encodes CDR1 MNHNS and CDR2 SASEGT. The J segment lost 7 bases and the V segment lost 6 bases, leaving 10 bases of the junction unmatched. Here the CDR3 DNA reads TGTGCCAGCAGGGGGAGCGGGGGGGCCGGGAATACGCAGTATTTT. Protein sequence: CASRGSGGAGNTQYF.

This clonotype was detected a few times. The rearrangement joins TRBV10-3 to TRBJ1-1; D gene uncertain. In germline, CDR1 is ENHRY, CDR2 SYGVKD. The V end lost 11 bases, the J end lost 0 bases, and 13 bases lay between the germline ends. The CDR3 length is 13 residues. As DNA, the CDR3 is TGTGCCTCCGGCGCCCCCATGAACACTGAAGCTTTCTTT. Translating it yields CASGAPMNTEAFF.